This TCR beta chain is drawn from a study of CD8 T cells in ankylosing spondylitis (dated by TCRdb to 2017 to 2019). About the full investigation: The study profiled T cell receptor beta repertoires in healthy donors and ankylosing spondylitis patients to find disease-linked TCR variants. The whole study cohort included about a hundred healthy donors and about two dozen ankylosing spondylitis patients. Peripheral blood was sampled, and synovial fluid was also collected from ankylosing spondylitis patients. Broader findings and caveats from the paper: A CD8+ phenotype was shown by the disease-linked clones, which were found at relatively low frequencies in peripheral blood. Blood from ankylosing spondylitis patients appeared to be characterized by a TCR beta motif made up of seven or eight highly homologous amino acid variants. Some of the motif variants had been reported before in the synovial fluid and blood of reactive arthritis patients, a finding that suggests common disease-initiation mechanisms. The disease-linked clones were reported to be significantly enriched in matched synovial fluid samples from ankylosing spondylitis patients.

TCRdb shows the sequencer as Illumina HiSeq 2500. Quantitative 5'-RACE with molecular barcodes was the method used to prepare the TCR beta libraries. The authors' pipeline ran thus. A new computational method, built on a probabilistic model of VDJ rearrangement, was used to identify disease-linked TCR variants. TCRdb redid the processing of the public reads, applying fastp at Q25 and MiXCR, and retained in-frame beta chains. Every CDR3 protein is listed once, alongside the most common genes and DNA of its rows. TCRdb's processing, not the authors', yielded these V and J calls. This sample lists roughly 350,000 distinct CDR3 sequences; 6.5% to 10% were detected once. Of the sample, roughly 15% falls within the top ten clones. This clonotype was observed a few times. Its binding antigen is unknown. Base qualities are missing; no much larger clone stands one base away. Its CDR3 holds 14 amino acids, cysteine through phenylalanine. Left in the record is the CDR3 DNA by itself, 42 bases read in frame from the first base. Between the V and J ends, shortened by 5 bases and 4 bases respectively, the junction contains 11 bases.

This receptor was obtained from a male donor with ankylosing spondylitis. The V gene is TRBV12-3 or TRBV12-4 and the J gene is TRBJ1-4; the D gene is possibly TRBD1, with 6 bases matching. Sequenced input: blood, either unsorted or a sorted T cell fraction (not recorded which). The bases are TGTGCCAGCAGTCCCGGACAGAGTAATGAAAAACTGTTTTTT. It translates to CASSPGQSNEKLFF.